Below, one TCR beta chain is given with its context. The table came from immunoSEQ multiplex PCR; TCRdb's copy has only in-frame clones and leaves some out. The table lists 45,000 to 55,000 clones, roughly 78% of them singletons. Trimming took off 4 bases at V and 2 bases at J, with 9 bases between the two ends. Germline V CDR1 and CDR2: SGHNT, YYREEE (reference sequence). This CDR3 has 14 residues. This entry comes from a study of memory CD4+ T cells and cytomegalovirus serostatus. About the study: Donors were healthy Belgian adults, about ten CMV seropositive and 20 to 25 seronegative.

The sort gate was single viable CD3+CD4+CD8-CD45RO+ cells for memory CD4+ T cells. The clonotype was recovered from an adult in good health and CMV-seronegative. Sequenced material: memory CD4+ T cells from blood. The chain has TRBV5-4 and TRBJ2-2, with D possibly matching TRBD2 (6 bases). CDR3 coding DNA: TGTGCCAGCAGCCGACTAGGCAACACCGGGGAGCTGTTTTTT. It codes for CASSRLGNTGELFF.